The T cell receptor (beta chain) described here comes from a study of blood T cell repertoires in COVID-19. Study as a whole: Donors in the United States, Italy and Spain gave samples during acute or convalescent COVID-19. T cells, B-cell-depleted T cells, or PBMCs supplied cDNA or gDNA.

Authors' processing steps: How many nucleated cells were present was estimated from reference gene primer amplification. Some clones are missing from TCRdb's copy, which holds only in-frame ones; the method was immunoSEQ multiplex PCR. The D gene and trimming were derived from the DNA, and the V and J assignments and clone size from that table. The profile covers 80,000 to 95,000 clones, with roughly 79% appearing a single time and about 10% taken by the ten largest. V shed 5 bases, J shed 8 bases, and the junction held 10 bases outside the gene matches. There are 16 residues in the CDR3. Germline CDR1 is MDHEN and CDR2 is SYDVKM.

The chain uses TRBV28 and TRBJ2-3; 13 positions match TRBD2. This clonotype originated in a woman of 80 years or more with acute or convalescent COVID-19. The source material was peripheral blood. The CDR3 DNA reads TGTGCCAGCAGTGCCTGGACTAGCGGGAGCCAGCGTACGCAGTATTTT. Residues: CASSAWTSGSQRTQYF.